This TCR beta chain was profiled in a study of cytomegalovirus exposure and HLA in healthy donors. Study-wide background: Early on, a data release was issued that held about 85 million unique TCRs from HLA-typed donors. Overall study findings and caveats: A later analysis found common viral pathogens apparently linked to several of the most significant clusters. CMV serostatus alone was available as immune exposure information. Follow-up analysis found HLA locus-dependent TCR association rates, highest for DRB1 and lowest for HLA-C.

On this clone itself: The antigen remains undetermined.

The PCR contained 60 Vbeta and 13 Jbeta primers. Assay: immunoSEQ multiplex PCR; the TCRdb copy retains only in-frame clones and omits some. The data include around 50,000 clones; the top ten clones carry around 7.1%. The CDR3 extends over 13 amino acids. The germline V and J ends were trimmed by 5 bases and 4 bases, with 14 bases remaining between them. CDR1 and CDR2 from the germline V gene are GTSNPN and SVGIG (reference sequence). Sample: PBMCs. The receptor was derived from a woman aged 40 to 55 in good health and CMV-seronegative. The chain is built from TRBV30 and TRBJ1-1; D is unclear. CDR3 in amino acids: CAWVGVRGTEAFF. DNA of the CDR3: TGTGCCTGGGTGGGCGTCCGGGGCACTGAAGCTTTCTTT.